A selection of T cell receptor beta chains follows, all from one sample in a study of blood T cell repertoires in COVID-19. The data were produced by immunoSEQ multiplex PCR, yet TCRdb's version contains in-frame clones alone and is incomplete. The repertoire holds just over 60,000 clones, with approximately 79% as singletons. The sequencing input was peripheral blood. The receptors originated from a man aged 55 to 70 with acute or convalescent COVID-19. Each CDR3 is given with its conserved first and last residue. Each record gives: clone size, V gene, J gene, D gene, CDR3 DNA, CDR3 protein. D genes are given only for firm matches. Clone size is shown for a subset of rows, as once, few, many or a class of expanded clone.

>NA|TRBV5-1|TRBJ1-1|NA
TGCGCCAGCAGGACAGATGCGGTGAACACTGAAGCTTTCTTT
CASRTDAVNTEAFF
>once|TRBV10-3|TRBJ2-3|TRBD2
TGTGCCATCAGTGGGGGGACTAGCGGGATAACGAGGAATACGCAGTATTTT
CAISGGTSGITRNTQYF
>NA|TRBV7-9|TRBJ2-1|NA
TGTGCCAGCAGCTTACGTCTTGAGCAGTTCTTC
CASSLRLEQFF
>NA|TRBV7-2|TRBJ2-1|NA
TGTGCCAGCAGCTTAGCTAGGGGTTCCTACAATGAGCAGTTCTTC
CASSLARGSYNEQFF
>once|TRBV10-3|TRBJ2-3|TRBD2
TGTGCCACCGCCCCCGGACTAGCGCCTAGCACAGATACGCAGTATTTT
CATAPGLAPSTDTQYF
>NA|TRBV10-1|TRBJ2-2|TRBD2
TGCGCCAGCAGCTGGTCTGGCGGGAGAACCGCCGGGGAGCTGTTTTTT
CASSWSGGRTAGELFF
>NA|TRBV6-6|TRBJ1-6|NA
TGTGCCAGCAGTTACAGCGCCAATAATTCACCCCTCCACTTT
CASSYSANNSPLHF
>NA|TRBV7-9|TRBJ1-1|NA
TGTGCCAGCAGCGGGACTGGAGAGGACACTGAAGCTTTCTTT
CASSGTGEDTEAFF
>NA|TRBV28|TRBJ1-1|NA
TGTGCCAGCACCCCCTCGACACTGAACACTGAAGCTTTCTTT
CASTPSTLNTEAFF
>NA|TRBV7-9|TRBJ1-2|TRBD1
TGTGCCAGCAGCTCTCCCCGACAGGGGTTTTACGGCTACACCTTC
CASSSPRQGFYGYTF
>NA|TRBV29-1|TRBJ2-5|TRBD1
TGCAGCGTTGAAGATAGGGGGGACAGGGGGATCCAAGAGACCCAGTACTTC
CSVEDRGDRGIQETQYF
>once|TRBV5-6|TRBJ1-6|NA
TGTGCCAGCAGCTTGCTGGGCCGTGAGCATTCACCCCTCCACTTT
CASSLLGREHSPLHF
>NA|TRBV28|TRBJ2-1|NA
TGTGCCAGCAGTTTTTCACGGTACAATGAGCAGTTCTTC
CASSFSRYNEQFF
>NA|TRBV28|TRBJ2-1|TRBD2
TGTGCCATCACGGGGACTAACTCCTACAATGAGCAGTTCTTC
CAITGTNSYNEQFF
>NA|TRBV6-2/TRBV6-3|TRBJ2-2|NA
TGTGCCAGCAGTTACGGGCTGTACACCGGGGAGCTGTTTTTT
CASSYGLYTGELFF
>NA|TRBV7-9|TRBJ1-4|NA
TGTGCCAGCAGCTTAGGAGGTTTGGGAGATGAAAAACTGTTTTTT
CASSLGGLGDEKLFF
>once|TRBV19|TRBJ2-1|TRBD1
TGTGCCAGTAGTACCTCCGGGACAGGGGGCGGTGAGCAGTTCTTC
CASSTSGTGGGEQFF
>NA|TRBV28|TRBJ1-2|TRBD1
TGTGCCAGCAGTCCGGACAGGCTTGTTGGCTACACCTTC
CASSPDRLVGYTF
>NA|TRBV25-1|TRBJ2-3|NA
TGTGCCAGCAGTTCCTACGGCACAGATACGCAGTATTTT
CASSSYGTDTQYF
>NA|TRBV7-2|TRBJ2-5|NA
TGTGCCAGCAGCAGCCCGGGAGAGACCCAGTACTTC
CASSSPGETQYF
>NA|TRBV11-2|TRBJ2-1|TRBD2
TGTGCCAGCAGCTTAGGGGGGGGTCGGCAGTTCTTC
CASSLGGGRQFF
>NA|TRBV24-1|TRBJ2-7|TRBD1
TGTGCCACCAGTGACTCTGGGGCAGGTACAGGGGGTCCCCCCTACGAGCAGTACTTC
CATSDSGAGTGGPPYEQYF
>NA|TRBV2|TRBJ2-1|NA
TGTGCCAGCACTAACCCCCGCGAGGGCCCGACGGGAGCTGGTGAGCAGTTCTTC
CASTNPREGPTGAGEQFF
>NA|TRBV27|TRBJ1-1|TRBD1
TGTGCCAGCAGTTTCGGCGACAGGGCCGGCACTGAAGCTTTCTTT
CASSFGDRAGTEAFF
>NA|TRBV24-1|TRBJ2-3|TRBD1
TGTGCCACCATCCATCATGGACAGGGAAGGGATACGCAGTATTTT
CATIHHGQGRDTQYF
>NA|TRBV10-1|TRBJ1-1|TRBD1
TGCGCCAGCAGGCCCGGACAGGGAAACACTGAAGCTTTCTTT
CASRPGQGNTEAFF
>NA|TRBV5-1|TRBJ2-2|NA
TGCGCCAGCAGCCCGACGGCAGGATACACCGGGGAGCTGTTTTTT
CASSPTAGYTGELFF
>NA|TRBV27|TRBJ2-2|TRBD1
TGTGCCAGCAGTGCCGACAGGGGTTTGGCCGGGGAGCTGTTTTTT
CASSADRGLAGELFF
>NA|TRBV6-5|TRBJ2-3|NA
TGTGCCAGCAGCCTCGGGATAGGCACAGATACGCAGTATTTT
CASSLGIGTDTQYF
>once|TRBV3-1/TRBV3-2|TRBJ2-1|NA
TGTGCCAGCAGACCAGGGGGGCACGGCAATGAGCAGTTCTTC
CASRPGGHGNEQFF
>NA|TRBV6-5|TRBJ2-7|NA
TGTGCCAGCAGTTACTCCCAGGAACGCTCCTACGAGCAGTACTTC
CASSYSQERSYEQYF
>few|TRBV7-2|TRBJ1-2|NA
TGTGCCAGCAGCTCCTCAGGGCTGTTTTATGGCTACACCTTC
CASSSSGLFYGYTF
>few|TRBV4-1|TRBJ2-2|NA
TGCGCCAGCAGCCAAGGGGAATTGGGGCGAAGCACCGGGGAGCTGTTTTTT
CASSQGELGRSTGELFF
>NA|TRBV6-5|TRBJ2-1|TRBD2
TGTGCCAGCAGTTACCGAGCTAGCGGGAGGTTTAATGAGCAGTTCTTC
CASSYRASGRFNEQFF
>NA|TRBV25-1|TRBJ2-1|NA
TGTGCCAGCAGTGACAGGGGAGAAAACTCCTACAATGAGCAGTTCTTC
CASSDRGENSYNEQFF
>NA|TRBV10-3|TRBJ2-2|NA
TGTGCCACCCGAGGTTTGGAGGGAATATCCGGGGAGCTGTTTTTT
CATRGLEGISGELFF
>few|TRBV6-4|TRBJ1-1|TRBD1
TGTGCCAGCAGACGAACAGGGGACACTGAAGCTTTCTTT
CASRRTGDTEAFF
>NA|TRBV7-2|TRBJ2-5|TRBD2
TGTGCCAGCAGCTTAGAGGGACTAGCGGGAGGGGTAGAGACCCAGTACTTC
CASSLEGLAGGVETQYF
>NA|TRBV30|TRBJ1-6|NA
TGTGCCTGGAGTGTAGGATCCGGGACATCACTCCACTTT
CAWSVGSGTSLHF
>few|TRBV6-1|TRBJ1-2|NA
TGTGCCAGCAGTGAAGAGGCAGGGTCCGTCTATGGCTACACCTTC
CASSEEAGSVYGYTF
>NA|TRBV6-5|TRBJ2-7|NA
TGTGCCAGCATTCCTAGCGCTGTCTACGAGCAGTACTTC
CASIPSAVYEQYF
>NA|TRBV6-4|TRBJ1-1|TRBD1
TGTGCCAGCCCCAAGCCCTGGACAGGGGGCACTGAAGCTTTCTTT
CASPKPWTGGTEAFF
>NA|TRBV29-1|TRBJ2-3|TRBD1
TGCAGCGTTGTACAGGGGGCTATGGATACGCAGTATTTT
CSVVQGAMDTQYF
>NA|TRBV30|TRBJ2-3|TRBD2
TGTGCCGGAGATTGGTGGGGGGGTACAGATACGCAGTATTTT
CAGDWWGGTDTQYF
>NA|TRBV9|TRBJ2-1|TRBD2
TGTGCCAGCAGCGCCCCAGGGAGAGATCTGGGGACTAGCGGGAGGAGAGGCTCCTACAATGAGCAGTTCTTC
CASSAPGRDLGTSGRRGSYNEQFF
>NA|TRBV6-5|TRBJ2-1|NA
TGTGCCAGCAGTTACAGCAGGGTGTTGAATGAGCAGTTCTTC
CASSYSRVLNEQFF
>NA|TRBV7-9|TRBJ1-1|TRBD1
TGTGCCAGCAGCCCCTCCGGGACAGCGAACACTGAAGCTTTCTTT
CASSPSGTANTEAFF
>once|TRBV19|TRBJ1-5|TRBD1
TGTGCCAGTAGTCACCAGGGGGCCCCCGGTCAGCCCCAGCATTTT
CASSHQGAPGQPQHF
>NA|TRBV28|TRBJ2-2|TRBD2
TGTGCCAGCACCCGGGGGGGGGCGAACACCGGGGAGCTGTTTTTT
CASTRGGANTGELFF
>NA|TRBV6-5|TRBJ2-7|TRBD2
TGTGCCAGCAGTTCTCGTTCCCGGGGGGACGAGCAGTACTTC
CASSSRSRGDEQYF
>NA|TRBV5-6|TRBJ2-2|NA
TGTGCCAGCAGCTTAGGCAGGGCCCCCGAGCTGTTTTTT
CASSLGRAPELFF
>few|TRBV6-5|TRBJ1-5|TRBD1
TGTGCCAGCACCAAGGGGGCAAGTCAGCCCCAGCATTTT
CASTKGASQPQHF